This T cell receptor beta chain was recorded in a study of human T cells and chemical hapten exposure. As for the study in general: Women made up most patients, who had alopecia areata, totalis or universalis.

The time point denotes: patch test 2, 6 weeks after DPC sensitization. As for treatment: therapeutic diphenylcyclopropenone sensitization with weekly scalp DPC. V gave up 6 bases and J gave up 7 bases; unmatched junction bases: 0. The germline gives CDR1 MGHRA, CDR2 YSYEKL. CDR3 size: 13 residues. TCRdb re-derived calls from the RACE reads in MiXCR, one entry per CDR3 protein. The sample has some 350,000 distinct CDR3 sequences, about 6% seen once. This clonotype was counted at least ten times. The sample here was whole blood, taken in connection with sensitization to the hapten diphenylcyclopropenone (DPC). The V gene is TRBV4-1, the J gene TRBJ1-6, with 10 bases lining up with TRBD1. This clonotype was obtained from a woman aged 18-30 years with alopecia areata. Some clones in this sample may be carry-over from other donors' samples. The CDR3 region is CASRDRGNSPLHF. The CDR3 DNA reads as TGCGCCAGCAGGGACAGGGGGAATTCACCCCTCCACTTT.